This TCR beta chain was sequenced in a study of radiation and T cells in renal cell carcinoma. About this clone itself: What it recognizes is unknown.

The study, taken as a whole, reports: Top tumor clonotypes rose in blood 2 weeks post-radiation, then contracted. Without pretreatment biopsies, baseline tumor clonotype presence was undetermined.

Germline lookup yields CDR1 SEHNR and CDR2 FQNEAQ (reference sequence). This CDR3 comprises 15 residues. Trimming took 5 bases from V and 12 from J; bases not matched to a gene: 14. Time point given: baseline pretreatment blood. Treatment indicated: 15 Gy SBRT to primary tumor, nephrectomy 4 weeks later. After SBRT, blood was collected at 2 and 4 weeks, plus baseline. Profiling relied on immunoSEQ multiplex PCR, and the TCRdb table lists in-frame clones only, not all of them. The sample lists some 140,000 clones, roughly 88% occurring once. This receptor was taken from a woman between 45 and 65 years old with renal cell carcinoma. This sample comprised blood, obtained from a patient whose treatment included radiotherapy and nephrectomy. The V call is TRBV7-9, the J call TRBJ2-1; TRBD1 matches 9 bases. CDR3 protein: CASSQSRSDRGRQFF. The CDR3, as DNA: TGTGCCAGCAGCCAAAGTAGATCGGACAGGGGACGGCAGTTCTTC.